This T cell receptor beta chain is drawn from a study of blood T cell repertoires in COVID-19. Overall study: Some COVID-19 samples were acute and others convalescent; all came from the United States, Italy and Spain. T cells, B-cell-depleted T cells, or PBMCs provided the cDNA or gDNA that served as material.

The method was immunoSEQ multiplex PCR; TCRdb's version includes in-frame clones alone and lacks a portion of them. This table has some 140,000 clones, over 80% appearing once. Participant-reported clinical history was the basis for cohort assignment. V was shortened by 1 base and J by 8 bases, with 20 bases between the two germline ends. The CDR3 sequence is 16 residues long. CDR1 is SGHDN, CDR2 FVKESK, per germline. The receptor was derived from a man aged 25 to 40 who had recovered from COVID-19. The V call is TRBV14, the J call TRBJ1-2; no clear D. The sequencing input was PBMCs or T cells enriched from blood (not recorded which). The CDR3 sequence is CASSQGTEASLSGYTF. Written as DNA, the CDR3 is TGTGCCAGCAGCCAAGGCACCGAGGCATCCCTTTCCGGCTACACCTTC.